This note documents a single T cell receptor (beta chain) sequence. Its antigen is still unknown. The CDR3 extends over 16 amino acids. Trimming took off 4 bases at V and 4 bases at J, with 17 bases between the two ends. CDR1 and CDR2 (germline): SGHAT, FQNNGV. This record comes from a study of cytomegalovirus exposure and HLA in healthy donors. In the study overall: Caucasian-associated ancestry cluster membership applied to 75% to 85% of under 450 genotyped donors.

The donors gave bone marrow, and they were healthy. Study-level findings and limits: The study listed 164 cytomegalovirus-associated TCR beta chains. Accurate HLA-A and HLA-B prediction from TCR beta sequences was reported for most subjects.

PCR primers comprised 60 Vbeta and 13 Jbeta primers. Profiled with immunoSEQ multiplex PCR; TCRdb holds only in-frame clones, not every one. The table has 200,000 to 250,000 clones, approximately 78% seen once; the top ten hold over 3.5%. The sequencing input was PBMCs. The clonotype comes from a male donor in good health and CMV-seronegative. The genes are TRBV11-2 and TRBJ1-5; D is perhaps TRBD1 (6 bases). CDR3 bases: TGTGCCAGCAGCTCCACAGGGATGGGGGAAAATCAGCCCCAGCATTTT. This sequence encodes CASSSTGMGENQPQHF.